These 28 T cell receptor beta chains share one sample of origin, sequenced in a study of CD8+ T cells in alopecia areata. Extracted RNA was reverse transcribed, and the resulting cDNA served as sequencing template. Only in-frame clones appear in the TCRdb table, and some are missing; sequencing was by immunoSEQ multiplex PCR. Reported are over 8,500 clones, none seen only once; the ten largest carry 19%. On the basis of CD4, CD8alpha, NKG2D, NKG2ACE and other markers, pooled cutaneous lymph node cells were sorted. The sequenced material came from CD8+ T cells sorted from a lymph node. These TCRs come from a C3H/HeJ mouse with alopecia areata. The mouse line has the MHC haplotype H2-k.

This clone showed up many times. Gene names refer to mouse genes. The read falls 4 residues short of the CDR3 end, and the missing part is taken from the germline J gene. The chain recombines TRBV13-2 with TRBJ2-7, with 8 bases identical to TRBD2. The CDR3 is made up of 12 amino acids. Looked up from germline, CDR1 is NNHNN and CDR2 is SYGAGS (reference sequence). CDR3 amino acids: CASGDWGDEQYF. CDR3 DNA, as far as it was read: TGTGCCAGCGGTGACTGGGGGGAT.

This clone was observed at least ten times. Here the gene names and germline are mouse. The CDR3 extends 4 residues past the end of the read, so its final part is completed from the germline J gene. The chain has TRBV14 and TRBJ2-5, with 8 positions matching TRBD2. The CDR3 sequence is 15 residues long. The V gene's germline CDR1 is SGHDT and CDR2 FRDEAV. The J segment lost 0 bases and the V segment lost 2 bases, leaving 2 bases of the junction unmatched. CDR3 region: CASSLLGVNQDTQYF. The covered CDR3 bases are TGTGCCAGCAGTTTACTGGGGGTTAACCAAGAC.

This clone was counted ten times or more. Gene names and germline refer to mouse. The read ends 4 residues early relative to the CDR3; the germline J gene fills the gap. The V gene is TRBV5, the J gene TRBJ1-2, with D maybe TRBD1 (6 bases). V shed 0 bases and J shed 0 bases, with 8 bases lying between them. CDR3 length equals 15 residues. Germline assignment: CDR1 LGHNA and CDR2 YNLKQL (reference sequence). The CDR3 bases that were read are TGTGCCAGCAGCCAAGATCCAGGGGCAAACTCC. As protein: CASSQDPGANS. The full CDR3 reads CASSQDPGANSDYTF.

This clone was seen repeatedly, ten times or more. Mouse germline and gene names are used. The CDR3 end is not reached by the read, which stops 4 residues before it; the germline J gene fills it in. The rearrangement links TRBV13-3 to TRBJ2-5; 9 nucleotides line up with TRBD1. Per germline, CDR1 NNHDY and CDR2 SYVADS. The length of the CDR3 is 15 residues. The CDR3 loop is CASSETGTGRDTQYF. The CDR3 DNA, read in part, is TGTGCCAGCAGTGAAACCGGGACAGGGAGGGAC. The entire variable domain, with the rest obtained from reference TRBV13-3 and TRBJ2-5, is as follows: EAAVTQSPRSKVAVTGGKVTLSCHQTNNHDYMYWYRQDTGHGLRLIHYSYVADSTEKGDIPDGYKASRPSQENFSLILELASLSQTAVYFCASSETGTGRDTQYFGPGTRLLVL.

This clone was detected many times. The genes and germline here are from mouse. The read stops 4 residues short of the end of the CDR3; the missing end is completed from the germline J gene. The chain uses TRBV13-3 and TRBJ1-2; the D gene is possibly TRBD1 (6 bases). The V end lost 3 bases, the J end lost 4 bases, and 10 bases lay between the germline ends. The CDR3 contains 13 residues. Germline V gives CDR1 NNHDY, CDR2 SYVADS. CDR3 region: CASSGRGGSDYTF. The sequenced CDR3 bases are TGTGCCAGCAGTGGGAGAGGGGGCTCC.

This clone was observed at least ten times. All gene names here are mouse names. The CDR3 is cut off 4 residues early in the read; its end comes from the germline J gene. This sequence joins TRBV19 and TRBJ1-2; the D gene is possibly TRBD1 (5 bases). Germline V lookup: CDR1 FNHDT, CDR2 SITEND (reference sequence). V lost 5 bases, J lost 3 bases, and 11 bases lay in between. The CDR3 has 13 amino acids. This chain's CDR3 is CASSFREDSDYTF. CDR3 bases read: TGTGCCAGCAGCTTCAGGGAGGACTCC.

This clone came up many times. Genes and germline come from the mouse. From the germline J gene comes the end of the CDR3, since the read stops 4 residues before it. This chain links TRBV1 with TRBJ1-2; 12 nucleotides match TRBD1. The CDR3 is 18 residues long. In germline, CDR1 is NSQYPW, CDR2 LRSPGD (reference sequence). V shed 1 base, J shed 3 bases, and the junction held 9 bases outside the gene matches. The CDR3 loop reads CTCSAAGTGGLRDSDYTF. The sequenced CDR3 bases are TGCACCTGCAGTGCAGCCGGGACAGGGGGCTTGAGGGACTCC. Variable domain in full (rest from reference TRBV1 and TRBJ1-2): VTLLEQNPRWRLVPRGQAVNLRCILKNSQYPWMSWYQQDLQKQLQWLFTLRSPGDKEVKSLPGADYLATRVTDTELRLQVANMSQGRTLYCTCSAAGTGGLRDSDYTFGSGTRLLVI.

This clone is medium-sized by share. These gene names are mouse names. The read stops 4 residues short of the end of the CDR3; the missing end is completed from the germline J gene. J is TRBJ1-1 and V is TRBV5; D is ambiguous. CDR1 and CDR2 (germline): LGHNA, YNLKQL (reference sequence). The V end lost 5 bases, the J end lost 3 bases, and 4 bases lay between the germline ends. The CDR3 is 11 residues long. CDR3 DNA (partial): TGTGCCAGCAGCTCTGACACA. Encoded protein: CASSSDT. The full-length CDR3 reads as CASSSDTEVFF.

This clone was observed many times. Genes and germline are mouse. The CDR3 is cut off 4 residues early in the read; its end comes from the germline J gene. The J gene is TRBJ2-1, the V gene TRBV5; D gene unclear. V lost 4 bases to trimming and J lost 1 base, with 8 bases between them. Germline V lookup: CDR1 LGHNA, CDR2 YNLKQL (reference sequence). The CDR3 covers 14 residues. The CDR3 is CASSPDKNYAEQFF. The part of the CDR3 DNA that was read is TGTGCCAGCAGCCCCGACAAAAACTATGCT.

This clone has a count of ten or more. The gene names given are mouse names. The CDR3 extends 4 residues past the end of the read, so its final part is completed from the germline J gene. The rearrangement joins TRBV19 to TRBJ2-1; TRBD1 matches 9 bases. The germline gives CDR1 FNHDT, CDR2 SITEND (reference sequence). The CDR3 sequence is 14 residues long. The V gene end was trimmed by 2 bases and the J gene end by 5 bases; junction bases not matched to a gene: 2. The CDR3 sequence: CASSIRQGDAEQFF. The sequenced CDR3 bases are TGTGCCAGCAGTATCCGACAGGGGGATGCT.

In this sample, this clone turned up many times. The gene symbols are mouse symbols. The read gets to within 4 residues of the CDR3 end, and the germline J gene fills in the rest. The chain links TRBV5 to TRBJ2-7; 11 bases are shared with TRBD2. This CDR3 has 14 amino acids. From germline, CDR1 is LGHNA and CDR2 YNLKQL (reference sequence). The CDR3 DNA, read in part, is TGTGCCAGCAGCTTCCGGGACTGGGGGTAT. Its translation is CASSFRDWGY. The whole CDR3 protein reads CASSFRDWGYEQYF.

This clone was counted ten times or more. All gene names here are mouse names. The CDR3 extends 4 residues past the end of the read, so its final part is completed from the germline J gene. The chain combines TRBV5 with TRBJ1-1; D remains ambiguous. This CDR3 is 11 amino acids long. Germline values: CDR1 LGHNA, CDR2 YNLKQL (reference sequence). The CDR3 bases that were read are TGTGCCAGCAGCCAAGACTCA. Translated: CASSQDS. In full, the CDR3 reads CASSQDSEVFF.

This clone is termed medium-sized (0.01 to 0.1%). The genes and germline here are from mouse. The CDR3 end is not reached by the read, which stops 4 residues before it; the germline J gene fills it in. This chain joins TRBV13-1 and TRBJ2-2, with 8 positions matching TRBD1. Looked up from germline, CDR1 is NSHNY and CDR2 is SYGAGN. The CDR3 runs 14 residues. V was clipped by 3 bases and J by 4 bases; unmatched bases: 2. CDR3 protein: CASSGTGSTGQLYF. The part of the CDR3 DNA that was read is TGTGCCAGCAGTGGGACAGGGAGCACCGGG.

Relative to its sample, this clone is medium-sized. Genes and germline come from the mouse. The CDR3 end falls 4 residues outside the read, so it is completed with the germline J gene. J is TRBJ2-1 and V is TRBV14; TRBD1 matches at 7 bases. Germline V gene lookup returns CDR1 SGHDT and CDR2 FRDEAV. Germline trimming cut 5 bases from V and 1 base from J; bases unmatched to any gene: 0. CDR3 length: 13 residues. The CDR3 loop is CASRTGNYAEQFF. The DNA read from the CDR3 is TGTGCCAGCAGGACAGGGAACTATGCT.

This clone occurred many times. These gene names are mouse names. Read coverage stops 4 residues before the CDR3 terminus; the germline J gene supplies the remainder. The chain combines TRBV31 with TRBJ2-7; D uncertain. The CDR3 length is 14 residues. V lost 1 base, J lost 0 bases, and 10 bases lay in between. From germline, CDR1 is GKSSPN and CDR2 SITVG. CDR3 bases read: TGTGCCTGGAGTCCAACATCGAGCTCCTAT. It specifies CAWSPTSSSY. The complete CDR3 reads CAWSPTSSSYEQYF.

This clone was seen ten or more times. The genes are named according to mouse. The CDR3 end lies 4 residues beyond the end of the read and is filled in from the germline J gene. This rearrangement joins TRBV13-2 to TRBJ1-1; 7 bases agree with TRBD1. The CDR3 has 13 amino acids. CDR1 NNHNN and CDR2 SYGAGS come from the germline V gene (reference sequence). Partial CDR3 DNA: TGTGCCAGCGGTGTTGAGGGGGCGCGA. Residues: CASGVEGAR. The entire CDR3 protein reads CASGVEGAREVFF.

This clone was recorded many times. Gene names follow the mouse nomenclature. The read ends 4 residues early relative to the CDR3; the germline J gene fills the gap. The chain is built from TRBV13-3 and TRBJ2-7; 14 positions match TRBD2. Unmatched junction bases numbered 2, after V lost 3 bases and J lost 3 bases. The CDR3 contains 15 residues. Looked up from germline, CDR1 is NNHDY and CDR2 is SYVADS. The sequenced CDR3 bases are TGTGCCAGCAGTGGGGACTGGGGGGGCTTCTAT. This sequence encodes CASSGDWGGFY. The whole CDR3 reads CASSGDWGGFYEQYF.

By proportion, this clone is medium-sized. The germline and genes are mouse ones. The read terminates 4 residues ahead of where the CDR3 ends, so the germline J gene completes it. The chain combines TRBV17 with TRBJ2-1; TRBD1 matches 9 bases. V lost 3 bases and J lost 3; bases outside the gene matches: 0. The CDR3 spans 14 residues. CDR1 is MNHDT and CDR2 is YYDKIL in the germline V gene. CDR3 protein: CASSRTGGYAEQFF. Incomplete CDR3 DNA: TGTGCTAGCAGTAGGACAGGGGGCTATGCT. Drawing the rest from reference TRBV17 and TRBJ2-1, the complete variable domain is DTTVKQNPRYKLARVGKPVNLICSQTMNHDTMYWYQKKPNQAPKLLLFYYDKILNREADTFEKFQSSRPNNSFCSLYIGSAGLEYSAMYLCASSRTGGYAEQFFGPGTRLTVL.

This clone was found many times. Gene names and germline match the mouse. Coverage ceases 4 residues before the CDR3 finishes, and the germline J gene fills in the end. The V and J genes are TRBV13-3 and TRBJ2-5, with 9 positions matching TRBD2. Germline CDR1 and CDR2: NNHDY and SYVADS. The CDR3 length is 13 residues. CDR3 DNA (partial): TGTGCCAGCAGTGGGACTGGGGAAGAC. It specifies CASSGTGED. The whole CDR3 is CASSGTGEDTQYF.

This clone was detected many times. Here the gene names and germline are mouse. The read terminates 4 residues ahead of where the CDR3 ends, so the germline J gene completes it. The chain couples TRBV13-3 to TRBJ2-7; tentatively, D is TRBD1 (6 bases). The CDR3 extends over 13 amino acids. V was clipped by 2 bases and J by 0 bases, with 6 bases between them. Germline V gives CDR1 NNHDY, CDR2 SYVADS. The CDR3 bases that were read are TGTGCCAGCAGTGAAGGGGGCTCCTAT. Residues: CASSEGGSY. The whole CDR3 sequence is CASSEGGSYEQYF.

This clone has at least ten counts. All gene names here are mouse names. The read finishes 4 residues shy of the CDR3 end, and the germline J gene is used to complete it. The chain joins TRBV13-1 to TRBJ1-1; tentatively, D is TRBD1 (6 bases). Germline V gene lookup returns CDR1 NSHNY and CDR2 SYGAGN. The CDR3 covers 13 residues. This CDR3 is CASSDEGGAEVFF. The sequenced part of the CDR3 DNA is TGTGCCAGCAGTGATGAGGGGGGCGCA.

There are many counts of this clone. Genes and germline are mouse. The DNA ends 4 residues before the CDR3 does, and the rest of the CDR3 is filled in from the germline J gene. The chain couples TRBV14 to TRBJ2-1, with 11 bases identical to TRBD2. Per germline, CDR1 SGHDT and CDR2 FRDEAV. Trimming cost V 5 bases and J 3 bases; bases outside gene matches: 4. This CDR3 is built from 15 residues. The DNA read from the CDR3 is TGTGCCAGCAGCACCGGGACTGGGGGCTATGCT. Its translation is CASSTGTGGYA. The full CDR3 protein reads CASSTGTGGYAEQFF.

This clone has ten or more counts. Gene names denote mouse genes. With the read ending 4 residues before the CDR3 end, the germline J gene is used to fill in that end. This sample also contains other DNA sequences that code for the same CDR3. The chain employs TRBV19 and TRBJ2-1; no clear D. V shed 0 bases and J shed 0 bases, with 4 bases lying between them. CDR1 is FNHDT, CDR2 SITEND, per germline (reference sequence). This CDR3 has 14 residues. CDR3 DNA (partial): TGTGCCAGCAGTATAGACAGTAACTATGCT. Encoded protein: CASSIDSNYA. The full CDR3 is CASSIDSNYAEQFF.

The table lists this clone with many counts. All gene names here are mouse names. The observed sequence ends 4 residues before the CDR3 terminus, with the missing tail filled in from the germline J gene. V and J are TRBV1 and TRBJ2-7, with D tentatively TRBD1 (6 bases). The CDR3 has 12 amino acids. The germline gives CDR1 NSQYPW, CDR2 LRSPGD (reference sequence). The chain's CDR3 is CTCSADRYEQYF. Partial CDR3 DNA: TGCACCTGCAGTGCGGACAGATAT.

Many counts were recorded for this clone. Gene names denote mouse genes. The read finishes 4 residues shy of the CDR3 end, and the germline J gene is used to complete it. The rearrangement joins TRBV19 to TRBJ2-7; 9 bases align to TRBD1. V shed 2 bases and J 3 bases; nucleotides not matched to a gene: 3. The germline CDR1 and CDR2 sequences are FNHDT and SITEND (reference sequence). The CDR3 is made up of 14 amino acids. The DNA read from the CDR3 is TGTGCCAGCAGTATTGGGGACAGGGTCTAT. As protein: CASSIGDRVY. The whole CDR3 region reads CASSIGDRVYEQYF. The full variable domain, completed using reference TRBV19 and TRBJ2-7, is GGIITQTPKFLIGQEGQKLTLKCQQNFNHDTMYWYRQDSGKGLRLIYYSITENDLQKGDLSEGYDASREKKSSFSLTVTSAQKNEMAVFLCASSIGDRVYEQYFGPGTRLTVL.

This clone has ten or more counts. The genes and germline here are from mouse. Read data end 3 residues before the CDR3 end; the end is taken from the germline J gene. The rearrangement uses TRBV31 and TRBJ1-6, with D possibly being TRBD1 (6 bases). TRBJ1-6 is an ORF, with its function uncertain. Germline V CDR1 and CDR2: GKSSPN, SITVG. Deletions cut 1 base from V and 2 bases from J, with 9 bases between. The CDR3 covers 15 residues. The CDR3 loop is CAWSPWDTYNSPLYF. CDR3 DNA, as far as it was read: TGTGCCTGGAGTCCATGGGACACCTATAATTCGCCC.

This clone was seen at least ten times. All gene names here are mouse names. The read comes to an end 4 residues before the CDR3 does, leaving the germline J gene to fill in the end. The chain links TRBV13-3 to TRBJ2-4, with 12 bases aligning to TRBD2. The trim removed 5 bases at V and 0 bases at J, leaving 7 bases unmatched. This CDR3 has 17 residues. Per the germline V gene, CDR1 is NNHDY and CDR2 is SYVADS. The CDR3 bases that were read are TGTGCCAGCAGCCCCGGGACTGGGGGGCGTAGTCAAAAC. It codes for CASSPGTGGRSQN. From start to end, the CDR3 is CASSPGTGGRSQNTLYF.

This clone has ten or more counts. Germline and genes: mouse. The read falls 4 residues short of the CDR3 end, and the missing part is taken from the germline J gene. The chain employs TRBV31 and TRBJ2-3; possible D gene TRBD1, 6 bases. The CDR3 covers 16 residues. V lost 0 bases and J 0 bases, leaving 13 bases between the germline ends. Germline V gene data show CDR1 as GKSSPN and CDR2 as SITVG. The sequenced part of the CDR3 DNA is TGTGCCTGGAGTCTAATTGGGACAATTAGTGCAGAA. Translated: CAWSLIGTISAE. The complete CDR3 sequence is CAWSLIGTISAETLYF. Together with reference TRBV31 and TRBJ2-3, the CDR3 gives the full variable domain: AQTIHQWPVAEIKAVGSPLSLGCTIKGKSSPNLYWYWQATGGTLQQLFYSITVGQVESVVQLNLSASRPKDDQFILSTEKLLLSHSGFYLCAWSLIGTISAETLYFGSGTRLTVL.